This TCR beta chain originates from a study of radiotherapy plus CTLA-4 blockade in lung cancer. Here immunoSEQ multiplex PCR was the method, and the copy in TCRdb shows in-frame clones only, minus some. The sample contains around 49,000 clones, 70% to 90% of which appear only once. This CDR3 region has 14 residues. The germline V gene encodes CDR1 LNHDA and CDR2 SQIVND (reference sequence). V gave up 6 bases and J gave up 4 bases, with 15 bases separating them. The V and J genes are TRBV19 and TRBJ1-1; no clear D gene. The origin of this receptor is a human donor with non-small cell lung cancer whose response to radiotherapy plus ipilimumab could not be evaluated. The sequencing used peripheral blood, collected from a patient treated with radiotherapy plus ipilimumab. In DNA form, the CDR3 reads TGTGCCAGTAGCGTTTTCTTCCCGGGCACTGAAGCTTTCTTT. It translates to CASSVFFPGTEAFF.